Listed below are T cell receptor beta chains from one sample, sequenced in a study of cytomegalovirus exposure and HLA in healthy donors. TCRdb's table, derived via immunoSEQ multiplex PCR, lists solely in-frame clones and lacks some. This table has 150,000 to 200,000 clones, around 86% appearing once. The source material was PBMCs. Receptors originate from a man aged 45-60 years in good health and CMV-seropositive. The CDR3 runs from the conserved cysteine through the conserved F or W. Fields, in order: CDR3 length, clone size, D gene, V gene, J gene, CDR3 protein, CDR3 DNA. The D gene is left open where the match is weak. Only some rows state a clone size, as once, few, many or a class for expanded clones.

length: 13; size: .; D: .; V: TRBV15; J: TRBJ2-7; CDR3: CATSRGPTRGQYF; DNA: TGTGCCACCAGCAGAGGACCGACCCGAGGGCAGTACTTC
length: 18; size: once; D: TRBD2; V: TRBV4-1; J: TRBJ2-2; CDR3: CASSQGATSGGVAGELFF; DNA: TGCGCCAGCAGCCAAGGCGCGACTAGCGGGGGTGTCGCCGGGGAGCTGTTTTTT
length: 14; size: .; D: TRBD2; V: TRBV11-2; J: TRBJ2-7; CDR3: CASSSWTSGNEQYF; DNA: TGTGCCAGCAGCTCCTGGACTAGCGGTAACGAGCAGTACTTC
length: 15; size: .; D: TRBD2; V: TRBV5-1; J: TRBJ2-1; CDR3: CASSLRTSGYNEQFF; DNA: TGCGCCAGCAGCCTGCGGACTAGCGGGTACAATGAGCAGTTCTTC
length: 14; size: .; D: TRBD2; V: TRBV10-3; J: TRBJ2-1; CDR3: CAISESGGSNEQFF; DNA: TGTGCCATCAGTGAGTCCGGGGGGAGCAATGAGCAGTTCTTC
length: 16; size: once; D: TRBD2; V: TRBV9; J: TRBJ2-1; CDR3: CASSVAASGGPNEQFF; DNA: TGTGCCAGCAGCGTAGCCGCTAGCGGGGGGCCGAATGAGCAGTTCTTC
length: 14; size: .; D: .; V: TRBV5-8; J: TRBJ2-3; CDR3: CAPGTGQNTDTQYF; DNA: TGTGCTCCCGGCACAGGGCAAAACACAGATACGCAGTATTTT
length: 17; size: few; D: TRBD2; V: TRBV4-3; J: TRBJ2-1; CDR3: CASSRGLVNGGINEQFF; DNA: TGCGCCAGCAGCCGAGGACTAGTGAACGGGGGGATTAATGAGCAGTTCTTC
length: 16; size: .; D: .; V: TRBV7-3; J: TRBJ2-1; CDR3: CASSPYSGRAYNEQFF; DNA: TGTGCCAGCAGCCCTTATAGCGGACGAGCCTACAATGAGCAGTTCTTC
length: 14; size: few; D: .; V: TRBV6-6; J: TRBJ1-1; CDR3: CASSYGEMNTEAFF; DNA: TGTGCCAGCAGTTACGGGGAGATGAACACTGAAGCTTTCTTT
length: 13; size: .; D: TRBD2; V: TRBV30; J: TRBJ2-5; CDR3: CAWRRRSGATQYF; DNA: TGTGCCTGGAGACGTAGGAGCGGGGCGACCCAGTACTTC
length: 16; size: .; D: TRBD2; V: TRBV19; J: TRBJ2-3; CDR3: CASSIRGTSGRSTQYF; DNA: TGTGCCAGTAGTATTCGTGGGACTAGCGGGAGGAGTACGCAGTATTTT
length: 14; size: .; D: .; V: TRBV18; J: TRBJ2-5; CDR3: CASSPQSLQETQYF; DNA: TGTGCCAGCTCACCACAATCACTCCAAGAGACCCAGTACTTC
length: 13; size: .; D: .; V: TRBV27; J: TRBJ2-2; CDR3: CASSLSRTGELLF; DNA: TGTGCCAGCAGTTTATCCCGTACCGGGGAGCTGCTTTTT
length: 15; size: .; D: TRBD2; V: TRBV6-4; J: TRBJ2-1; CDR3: CASSDSTSGDNEQFF; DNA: TGTGCCAGCAGTGACTCGACTAGCGGGGACAATGAGCAGTTCTTC
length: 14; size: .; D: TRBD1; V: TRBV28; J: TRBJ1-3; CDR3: CASTRTGNGNTIYF; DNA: TGTGCCAGCACTCGGACAGGGAACGGAAACACCATATATTTT
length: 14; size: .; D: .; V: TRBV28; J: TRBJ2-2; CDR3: CASSLRRGTGELFF; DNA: TGTGCCAGCAGTTTAAGAAGGGGAACCGGGGAGCTGTTTTTT
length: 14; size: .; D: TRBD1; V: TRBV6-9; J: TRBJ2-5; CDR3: CASNTRDRQETQYF; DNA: TGTGCCAGCAATACCCGGGACAGGCAAGAGACCCAGTACTTC
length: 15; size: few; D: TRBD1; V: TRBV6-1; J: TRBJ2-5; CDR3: CASTLTRGRGETQYF; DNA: TGTGCCAGCACTCTAACCAGGGGGCGCGGAGAGACCCAGTACTTC
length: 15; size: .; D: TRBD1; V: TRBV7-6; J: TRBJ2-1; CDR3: CASSSGQGSYNEQFF; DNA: TGTGCCAGCAGCTCCGGACAGGGCTCCTACAATGAGCAGTTCTTC
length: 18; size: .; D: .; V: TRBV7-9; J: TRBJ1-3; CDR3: CASSLAPDSPFSGNTIYF; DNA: TGTGCCAGCAGCTTAGCTCCTGACAGTCCTTTCTCTGGAAACACCATATATTTT
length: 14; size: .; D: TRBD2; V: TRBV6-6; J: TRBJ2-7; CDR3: CASSYGTSSYEQYF; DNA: TGTGCCAGCAGTTATGGGACTAGCTCCTACGAGCAGTACTTC
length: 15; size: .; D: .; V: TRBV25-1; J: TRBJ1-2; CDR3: CASTKGGEGNYGYTF; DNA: TGTGCCAGCACCAAGGGGGGGGAAGGGAACTATGGCTACACCTTC
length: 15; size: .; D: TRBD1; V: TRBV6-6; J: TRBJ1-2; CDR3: CASSLLQSGDSGYTF; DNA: TGTGCCAGCAGTTTACTCCAATCGGGGGACAGTGGCTACACCTTC
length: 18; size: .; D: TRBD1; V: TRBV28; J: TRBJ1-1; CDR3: CASSSGQGTTFMNTEAFF; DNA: TGTGCCAGCAGTTCAGGACAGGGGACTACTTTCATGAACACTGAAGCTTTCTTT
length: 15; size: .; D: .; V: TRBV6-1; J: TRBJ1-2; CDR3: CASSEGTGFVGGYTF; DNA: TGTGCCAGCAGTGAAGGGACGGGGTTTGTGGGTGGCTACACCTTC
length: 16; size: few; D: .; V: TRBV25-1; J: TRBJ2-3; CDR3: CASSEYPHPPTDTQYF; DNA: TGTGCCAGCAGTGAATATCCACATCCCCCCACAGATACGCAGTATTTT
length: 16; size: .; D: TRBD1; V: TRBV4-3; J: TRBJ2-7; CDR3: CASSQETGTGGYEQYF; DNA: TGCGCCAGCAGCCAAGAGACCGGGACAGGGGGCTACGAGCAGTACTTC
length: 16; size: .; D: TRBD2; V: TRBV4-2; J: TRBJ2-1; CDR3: CASSHGGLAGYNEQFF; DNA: TGTGCCAGCAGCCACGGGGGACTAGCGGGGTACAATGAGCAGTTCTTC
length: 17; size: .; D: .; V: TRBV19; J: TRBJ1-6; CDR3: CASSIDVRGGNDSPLHF; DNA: TGTGCCAGTAGTATAGATGTGCGGGGCGGTAATGATTCACCCCTCCACTTT
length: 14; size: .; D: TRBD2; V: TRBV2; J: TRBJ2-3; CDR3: CASRVSGSTDTQYF; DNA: TGTGCCAGCAGGGTTAGCGGGAGCACAGATACGCAGTATTTT